This TCR beta chain stems from a study of T cell responses to AZD1222 COVID-19 vaccine. Findings of the study overall: Per reports, nearly half of all spike-specific TCRs target regions that are unmutated in variants. Elevations in Spike-specific TCR breadth and depth followed administration of two AZD1222 doses. The study identified only six AZD1222 recipients as seropositive at baseline.

TCRdb's table, derived via immunoSEQ multiplex PCR, lists solely in-frame clones and lacks some. The sample records some 190,000 clones, 80% to 95% being singletons. Concerning this clone itself: The antigen is undetermined.

This clonotype originated in an adult who received the AZD1222 COVID-19 vaccine. Sequences were derived from peripheral blood, sampled 28 days after the second AZD1222 dose.

CDR3 sequence: CASRGLAGVAGELFF. CDR3 nucleotide sequence: TGTGCCAGCAGGGGACTAGCGGGAGTTGCCGGGGAGCTGTTTTTT. The J gene is TRBJ2-2, the V gene TRBV7-9; 14 bases are a match to TRBD2. CDR3 length equals 15 residues. The V and J ends lost 6 bases and 6 bases, in that order; junction bases with no gene match: 3. Germline V gene lookup returns CDR1 SEHNR and CDR2 FQNEAQ (reference sequence).